What follows are 9 T cell receptor beta chains derived from one specimen sequenced in a study of T-cell reconstitution after alpha-beta-depleted transplantation in children. TCRbeta library construction was performed incorporating unique molecular identifiers. In TCRdb, the PCR reads were re-called with MiXCR into one record per CDR3 protein. The sample includes about 830,000 distinct CDR3 sequences, under 20% of them seen just once. This material consisted of PBMCs, mostly from graft donor cells, taken 360 days after TCRalphabeta/CD19-depleted stem cell transplant. These receptors all stem from a male patient younger than 18 who had a stem cell transplant for acute lymphoblastic leukemia, so the T cells may come from the graft donor.

This clonotype has more than one count but fewer than ten. This sequence joins TRBV7-8 and TRBJ2-1; D unclear. Germline V gene sequence: CDR1 SGHVS, CDR2 FQNEAQ. The CDR3 length is 14 residues. V lost 5 bases and J 1 base, leaving 9 bases between the germline ends. CDR3 bases: TGTGCCAGCAGCGTAAGTGAGTCCTACAATGAGCAGTTCTTC. Protein product: CASSVSESYNEQFF.

This rearrangement joins TRBV10-3 to TRBJ2-1; D is uncertain. Trimming removed 3 bases from V and 3 bases from J, with 6 bases in between. CDR1 ENHRY and CDR2 SYGVKD come from the germline V gene. The CDR3 covers 13 residues. Written as DNA, the CDR3 is TGTGCCATCAGTGAAACAGTCTACAATGAGCAGTTCTTC. It specifies CAISETVYNEQFF.

Many counts were recorded for this clonotype. The V call is TRBV20-1, the J call TRBJ2-5, with a possible D match to TRBD2 (6 bases). Germline assignment: CDR1 DFQATT and CDR2 SNEGSKA (reference sequence). Trimming removed 2 bases at V and 5 bases at J, with 15 bases between. This CDR3 is 14 amino acids long. Written as DNA, the CDR3 is TGCAGTGCTAGACGACCAGGGAGGATTGAGACCCAGTACTTC. Translation gives CSARRPGRIETQYF.

This clonotype was seen a few times. This sequence joins TRBV20-1 and TRBJ2-7; D is possibly TRBD2 (6 bases). Germline CDR1 DFQATT, CDR2 SNEGSKA (reference sequence). CDR3 length: 15 residues. The V gene lost 3 bases and the J gene lost 4 bases, with 19 bases spanning the gap. As DNA, the CDR3 is TGCAGTGCTAGTTGGTTGTCGGGAGTAGGGTACGAGCAGTACTTC. It encodes CSASWLSGVGYEQYF.

This clonotype was recorded at least ten times. The chain uses TRBV28 and TRBJ2-1, with D unresolved. Trimming shortened V by 2 bases and J by 8 bases, and 16 bases separated the two germline ends. Germline CDR1 reads MDHEN; CDR2 reads SYDVKM. The CDR3 has 15 residues. CDR3 region: CASSLEGLPLDEQFF. CDR3 nucleotides: TGTGCCAGCAGTTTAGAAGGCCTACCCCTCGATGAGCAGTTCTTC.

The chain employs TRBV4-2 and TRBJ2-7, with 8 nucleotides matching TRBD1. This CDR3 has 15 residues. CDR1 and CDR2 (germline): LGHNA, YNFKEQ. V shed 1 base and J 5 bases; nucleotides not matched to a gene: 7. The CDR3 reads CASSQAGGFRNEQYF. Written as DNA, the CDR3 is TGTGCCAGCAGCCAAGCAGGGGGCTTTAGGAACGAGCAGTACTTC.

The table lists this clonotype with many counts. The chain employs TRBV9 and TRBJ2-1; D remains unclear. From germline, CDR1 is SGDLS and CDR2 YYNGEE. Trimming stripped 0 bases from V and 4 bases from J, with 8 bases between. This CDR3 region has 14 residues. The CDR3 here is CASSVETGYNEQFF. As DNA, the CDR3 is TGTGCCAGCAGCGTAGAGACTGGATACAATGAGCAGTTCTTC.

In its sample, this clonotype was seen many times. This rearrangement joins TRBV12-3 or TRBV12-4 to TRBJ2-3; the D call may be TRBD1 or TRBD2 (5 bases each). Trimming took off 4 bases at V and 9 bases at J, with 8 bases between the two ends. The CDR3 spans 11 residues. The CDR3 region has the DNA TGTGCCAGCAGTTCGGGGCTAACGCAGTATTTT. Translated, it gives CASSSGLTQYF.

This chain uses TRBV5-6 with TRBJ2-6; the match to TRBD1 covers 12 bases. Trimming took 4 bases from V and 3 from J; bases not matched to a gene: 2. CDR3 size: 16 residues. Per the germline V gene, CDR1 is SGHDT and CDR2 is YYEEEE. The CDR3 reads CASSRDRGLGANVLTF. The CDR3 bases are TGTGCCAGCAGCCGGGACAGGGGGCTTGGGGCCAACGTCCTGACTTTC.